This paragraph covers one TCR beta chain sequence. Profiled with immunoSEQ multiplex PCR; TCRdb holds only in-frame clones, not every one. Here the sample spans a few hundred thousand clones, about 80% being singletons. The J segment lost 5 bases and the V segment lost 4 bases, leaving 8 bases of the junction unmatched. The CDR3 covers 15 residues. Germline lookup yields CDR1 SGDLS and CDR2 YYNGEE. This sample is part of a study of blood T cell repertoires in COVID-19. This TCR derives from a woman aged 60-70 years with acute or convalescent COVID-19. Sample: peripheral blood. This chain uses TRBV9 with TRBJ2-1, with 8 bases that match TRBD2. The CDR3 region has the DNA TGTGCCAGCAGCCAGAGGCTAGCGGGTGACAATGAGCAGTTCTTC. This codes for CASSQRLAGDNEQFF.